This entry lists 27 T cell receptor beta chains sequenced from one sample in a study of T-cell memory formation after mild COVID-19. Each CDR3 protein is one row after TCRdb ran MiXCR on the 5' RACE reads. The table lists about 560,000 distinct CDR3 sequences, less than 25% of them singletons. Sequenced input: PBMCs or a T cell subset sorted from them (not recorded which). These receptor sequences come from an adult woman who had mild COVID-19 (a few samples of this study predate the infection). Cell type and time point are not known.

The genes are TRBV6-6 and TRBJ2-1; D might be TRBD2 (5 bases). Between the trimmed V and J ends, which lost 5 bases and 6 bases, there was a span of 11 bases. This CDR3 region has 13 residues. CDR1 is MNHNY and CDR2 is SVGAGI in the germline V gene (reference sequence). CDR3 sequence reads: CASSAGQPNEQFF. As DNA, the CDR3 is TGTGCCAGCAGTGCGGGCCAGCCCAATGAGCAGTTCTTC.

This clonotype has just a few counts. The chain employs TRBV20-1 and TRBJ1-2; perhaps TRBD1 as D (6 bases). The germline V gene has CDR1 DFQATT and CDR2 SNEGSKA (reference sequence). Deletions cut 3 bases from V and 4 bases from J, with 15 bases between. This CDR3 comprises 14 residues. This chain's CDR3 is CSASPGQLSYGYTF. The CDR3 DNA sequence: TGCAGTGCTAGCCCGGGACAATTATCCTATGGCTACACCTTC.

The chain has TRBV12-3 or TRBV12-4 and TRBJ1-1, with D possibly TRBD1 on 6 matching bases. The CDR3 is 15 residues long. Trimming cost V 6 bases and J 1 base, with 15 bases left between them. DNA for the CDR3: TGTGCCAGCAGCCTACCCAGACAGGCGAACACTGAAGCTTTCTTT. Amino acid sequence: CASSLPRQANTEAFF.

The chain links TRBV5-1 to TRBJ1-2, with TRBD1 matching 9 bases. Trimming took 4 bases from V and 7 from J; bases not matched to a gene: 8. This CDR3 spans 14 amino acids. Germline lookup yields CDR1 SGHRS and CDR2 YFSETQ. The CDR3 here is CASSVQGASGGYTF. The CDR3 DNA reads TGCGCCAGCAGCGTACAGGGGGCGTCGGGTGGCTACACCTTC.

The sample holds many counts of this clonotype. The gene calls are TRBV29-1 and TRBJ2-7; 10 nucleotides line up with TRBD2. Germline V CDR1 and CDR2: SQVTM, ANQGSEA. The CDR3 consists of 13 residues. After removal of 6 bases from V and 1 base from J, the junction contained 3 bases not matched to a gene. Here the CDR3 reads CSVGTSASYEQYF. CDR3 in DNA: TGCAGCGTGGGGACTAGCGCTTCCTACGAGCAGTACTTC.

The rearrangement uses TRBV29-1 and TRBJ2-5; possible D gene TRBD2, 5 bases. Germline V gene data show CDR1 as SQVTM and CDR2 as ANQGSEA. This CDR3 is 13 amino acids long. The V gene lost 5 bases and the J gene lost 6 bases, with 16 bases spanning the gap. The CDR3 protein is CSVSEGSVKTQYF. In nucleotides, the CDR3 is TGCAGCGTTTCAGAGGGCTCGGTGAAGACCCAGTACTTC. Drawing the rest from reference TRBV29-1 and TRBJ2-5, the complete variable domain is SAVISQKPSRDICQRGTSLTIQCQVDSQVTMMFWYRQQPGQSLTLIATANQGSEATYESGFVIDKFPISRPNLTFSTLTVSNMSPEDSSIYLCSVSEGSVKTQYFGPGTRLLVL.

There are a few counts of this clonotype. The genes are TRBV7-9 and TRBJ1-1; a possible D gene is TRBD1 (5 bases). The CDR3 runs to 17 residues. The ends were cut back, 7 bases at V and 1 base at J, with 22 bases in the middle. The germline V gene has CDR1 SEHNR and CDR2 FQNEAQ (reference sequence). For the CDR3, the DNA is TGTGCCAGCACCCTCTCCCAGGGAGCCCTGGGGAACACTGAAGCTTTCTTT. Translation: CASTLSQGALGNTEAFF.

The sample holds a few counts of this clonotype. The CDR3 region is CASPMSFDTVYNEQFF. CDR3 DNA: TGTGCCAGCCCTATGTCGTTTGATACTGTCTACAATGAGCAGTTCTTC. This chain uses TRBV7-8 with TRBJ2-1; no definite D call. Per germline, CDR1 SGHVS and CDR2 FQNEAQ. Trimming took off 8 bases at V and 3 bases at J, with 20 bases between the two ends. The CDR3 length is 16 residues.

V and J are TRBV7-2 and TRBJ2-1; D possibly uses TRBD1 or TRBD2 (5 bases each). Germline values: CDR1 SGHTA, CDR2 FQGNSA. The germline V and J ends were trimmed by 6 bases and 9 bases, with 24 bases remaining between them. This CDR3 contains 16 residues. This chain's CDR3 is CASRPRGAGSASEQFF. The DNA for the CDR3 is TGTGCCAGCAGACCTAGAGGGGCAGGATCTGCAAGTGAGCAGTTCTTC. Supplemented by reference TRBV7-2 and TRBJ2-1, the full variable domain reads GAGVSQSPSNKVTEKGKDVELRCDPISGHTALYWYRQSLGQGLEFLIYFQGNSAPDKSGLPSDRFSAERTGGSVSTLTIQRTQQEDSAVYLCASRPRGAGSASEQFFGPGTRLTVL.

The chain uses TRBV7-3 and TRBJ2-2; 9 nucleotides agree with TRBD2. The CDR3 is 16 residues long. Germline V lookup: CDR1 SGHTA, CDR2 FQGTGA. V shed 5 bases and J 0 bases; nucleotides not matched to a gene: 4. The CDR3 bases are TGTGCCAGCAGCCCAAGGACTAGCGCGAACACCGGGGAGCTGTTTTTT. It translates to CASSPRTSANTGELFF.

This clonotype was observed a few times. The chain is built from TRBV5-5 and TRBJ2-7; D tentatively reads TRBD1 or TRBD2 (7 bases each). Germline loops: CDR1 SGHKS, CDR2 YYEKEE (reference sequence). The CDR3 runs 16 residues. Trimming took off 1 base at V and 2 bases at J, with 16 bases between the two ends. The CDR3 sequence: CASSLSGQGGTYEQYF. CDR3 nucleotides: TGTGCCAGCAGCTTGAGTGGGCAGGGGGGGACCTACGAGCAGTACTTC.

This clonotype was seen a handful of times. The chain combines TRBV10-3 with TRBJ1-2, with D unresolved. The CDR3 runs 14 residues. In germline, CDR1 is ENHRY, CDR2 SYGVKD. Trimming removed 4 bases from V and 4 bases from J, with 13 bases in between. This CDR3 is CAISGVGSSYGYTF. In DNA, the CDR3 is TGTGCCATCAGTGGCGTAGGGAGTTCCTATGGCTACACCTTC.

This chain joins TRBV2 and TRBJ2-1; D not certain. Trimming pared 4 bases from V and 6 bases from J, leaving 13 bases between. This CDR3 is built from 14 residues. CDR1 and CDR2 (germline): SNHLY, FYNNEI. CDR3: CASSASLRANEQFF. In DNA, the CDR3 is TGTGCCAGCAGTGCCTCCCTACGGGCCAATGAGCAGTTCTTC.

This clonotype was counted many times. J is TRBJ2-4 and V is TRBV12-3 or TRBV12-4; 7 nucleotides agree with TRBD2. Trimming cost V 4 bases and J 7 bases; bases outside gene matches: 10. There are 15 residues in the CDR3. For the CDR3, the DNA is TGTGCCAGCAGTTCCGGGGGGTCATGGGGGAACATTCAGTACTTC. Amino acids: CASSSGGSWGNIQYF.

The rearrangement joins TRBV19 to TRBJ1-5; D might be TRBD1 (6 bases). Trimming left V 4 bases short and J 0 bases short, with 13 bases between. Per germline, CDR1 LNHDA and CDR2 SQIVND (reference sequence). This CDR3 is 16 amino acids long. The CDR3 DNA follows: TGTGCCAGTAGTAAGTTGACAGGCTATAGCAATCAGCCCCAGCATTTT. It codes for CASSKLTGYSNQPQHF.

The chain carries TRBV7-9 and TRBJ2-3; D not certain. Germline V gene data show CDR1 as SEHNR and CDR2 as FQNEAQ (reference sequence). There are 15 residues in the CDR3. With 1 base removed from V and 0 bases from J, the gap between germline ends came to 8 bases. CDR3 in amino acids: CASSLDGLSTDTQYF. DNA of the CDR3: TGTGCCAGCAGCTTAGATGGGTTAAGCACAGATACGCAGTATTTT. The full variable domain, rest sourced from reference TRBV7-9 and TRBJ2-3, is DTGVSQNPRHKITKRGQNVTFRCDPISEHNRLYWYRQTLGQGPEFLTYFQNEAQLEKSRLLSDRFSAERPKGSFSTLEIQRTEQGDSAMYLCASSLDGLSTDTQYFGPGTRLTVL.

The V call is TRBV7-2, the J call TRBJ1-4; D gene unclear. Trimming removed 2 bases from V and 0 bases from J, with 7 bases in between. Germline CDR1 is SGHTA and CDR2 is FQGNSA. The CDR3 is made up of 15 amino acids. In nucleotides, the CDR3 is TGTGCCAGCAGCTTATCGGGTGCAACTAATGAAAAACTGTTTTTT. Translation: CASSLSGATNEKLFF. Filled out from reference TRBV7-2 and TRBJ1-4, the complete variable domain reads GAGVSQSPSNKVTEKGKDVELRCDPISGHTALYWYRQSLGQGLEFLIYFQGNSAPDKSGLPSDRFSAERTGGSVSTLTIQRTQQEDSAVYLCASSLSGATNEKLFFGSGTQLSVL.

This clonotype was seen more than once but under ten times. This sequence joins TRBV18 and TRBJ2-3; 9 nucleotides agree with TRBD1. The CDR3 is made up of 13 amino acids. Germline lookup yields CDR1 KGHSH and CDR2 LQKENI. Trimming removed 4 bases from V and 6 bases from J; junction bases left unmatched: 2. The chain's CDR3 is CASSRGTGDTQYF. The CDR3 bases are TGTGCCAGCTCACGCGGGACAGGGGATACGCAGTATTTT.

The rearrangement links TRBV18 to TRBJ2-1, with D possibly matching TRBD2 (5 bases). The V gene lost 6 bases and the J gene lost 6 bases, with 12 bases spanning the gap. The germline gives CDR1 KGHSH, CDR2 LQKENI. The CDR3 has 13 amino acids. Here the CDR3 reads CASSRTSANEQFF. CDR3 sequence (DNA): TGTGCCAGCTCGAGAACTAGTGCCAATGAGCAGTTCTTC. The full variable domain, with the rest looked up from reference TRBV18 and TRBJ2-1, is NAGVMQNPRHLVRRRGQEARLRCSPMKGHSHVYWYRQLPEEGLKFMVYLQKENIIDESGMPKERFSAEFPKEGPSILRIQQVVRGDSAAYFCASSRTSANEQFFGPGTRLTVL.

This clonotype showed up just a few times. This chain connects TRBV7-8 to TRBJ2-3; 9 nucleotides align to TRBD2. With 1 base clipped from V and 2 bases from J, the junction kept 4 bases outside the gene matches. In germline, CDR1 is SGHVS, CDR2 FQNEAQ. The CDR3 has 16 residues. The CDR3 DNA reads TGTGCCAGCAGCTTAGGGACTAGCGCACTCACAGATACGCAGTATTTT. Protein: CASSLGTSALTDTQYF.

This clonotype has just a few counts. This chain uses TRBV12-3 or TRBV12-4 with TRBJ1-1; the match to TRBD1 covers 7 bases. The CDR3 consists of 15 residues. Trimming took 3 bases from V and 1 from J; bases not matched to a gene: 5. The CDR3 nucleotides are TGTGCCAGCAGTTTCTGGACAGGCCAGAACACTGAAGCTTTCTTT. Translated, it gives CASSFWTGQNTEAFF.

This chain links TRBV2 with TRBJ1-6, with D possibly TRBD1 on 5 matching bases. The germline V gene has CDR1 SNHLY and CDR2 FYNNEI. The CDR3 has 14 residues. Trimming shortened V by 7 bases and J by 7 bases, and 14 bases separated the two germline ends. CDR3 in amino acids: CASIPGRLNSPLHF. CDR3 nucleotide sequence: TGTGCCAGCATTCCGGGACGGCTAAATTCACCCCTCCACTTT.

This clonotype occurred a few times. The chain is built from TRBV7-6 and TRBJ1-1; D unclear. The CDR3 spans 13 residues. Germline V lookup: CDR1 SGHVS, CDR2 FNYEAQ. V was cut by 1 base and J by 3 bases, with 6 bases left in between. In DNA, the CDR3 is TGTGCCAGCAGCTTAGAGACATACACTGAAGCTTTCTTT. The encoded protein is CASSLETYTEAFF.

This clonotype occurred a few times. The chain employs TRBV12-3 or TRBV12-4 and TRBJ2-5, with D possibly matching TRBD2 (7 bases). V was clipped by 11 bases and J by 7 bases, with 23 bases between them. This CDR3 contains 14 residues. The CDR3 coding sequence is TGTGCCTCGGGGAGGGCAGGGGAGTATGGGACCCAGTACTTC. Its protein is CASGRAGEYGTQYF.

This clonotype was picked up a small number of times. This rearrangement joins TRBV14 to TRBJ2-1; possible D gene TRBD2, 5 bases. There are 16 residues in the CDR3. Per germline, CDR1 SGHDN and CDR2 FVKESK. V was cut by 4 bases and J by 2 bases, with 15 bases left in between. CDR3 in amino acids: CASSRGFFGTYNEQFF. The CDR3 bases are TGTGCCAGCAGCCGTGGCTTCTTCGGGACCTACAATGAGCAGTTCTTC.

The V call is TRBV9, the J call TRBJ2-5; D is possibly TRBD2 (5 bases). V lost 0 bases, J lost 2 bases, and 11 bases lay in between. Germline CDR1 SGDLS, CDR2 YYNGEE. The CDR3 contains 15 residues. The CDR3 is CASSVGGSAQETQYF. The CDR3, as DNA: TGTGCCAGCAGCGTAGGAGGGTCAGCGCAAGAGACCCAGTACTTC.

This clonotype was found a few times. J is TRBJ2-3 and V is TRBV5-1; TRBD2 matches at 7 bases. The CDR3 sequence is 16 residues long. With V trimmed by 0 bases and J by 6 bases, 10 bases remained unmatched. Per germline, CDR1 SGHRS and CDR2 YFSETQ. The CDR3 sequence: CASSLGYSREKDTQYF. CDR3 DNA: TGCGCCAGCAGCTTGGGATATTCGCGGGAGAAGGATACGCAGTATTTT.